This T cell receptor beta chain was profiled in a study of blood T cell repertoires in COVID-19. Study at large: Donors in the United States, Italy and Spain gave samples during acute or convalescent COVID-19.

The V gene end was trimmed by 5 bases and the J gene end by 5 bases; junction bases not matched to a gene: 6. The CDR3 is 15 amino acids. Germline CDR1 and CDR2: MRHNA and SNTAGT. Measured with immunoSEQ multiplex PCR; TCRdb has only the in-frame clones, and not every one. The table shows roughly 71,000 clones, with roughly 90% occurring only once. The rearrangement joins TRBV6-4 to TRBJ2-1, with 10 bases that match TRBD2. Sequenced: peripheral blood. This sequence originates from a man aged 45 to 65 with acute or convalescent COVID-19. The CDR3: CASSLQRGGNNEQFF. The CDR3 nucleotides read TGTGCCAGCAGTCTGCAGCGGGGGGGGAACAATGAGCAGTTCTTC.